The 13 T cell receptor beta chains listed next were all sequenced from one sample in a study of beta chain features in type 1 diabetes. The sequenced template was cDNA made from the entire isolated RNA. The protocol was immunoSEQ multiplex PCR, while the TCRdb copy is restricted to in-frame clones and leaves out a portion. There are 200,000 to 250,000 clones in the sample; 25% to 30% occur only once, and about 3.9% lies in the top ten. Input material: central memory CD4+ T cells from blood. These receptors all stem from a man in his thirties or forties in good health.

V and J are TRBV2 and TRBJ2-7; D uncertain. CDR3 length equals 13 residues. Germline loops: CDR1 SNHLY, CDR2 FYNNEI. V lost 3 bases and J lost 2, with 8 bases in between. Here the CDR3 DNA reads TGTGCCAGCAGTGATGTGGGAACCTACGAGCAGTACTTC. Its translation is CASSDVGTYEQYF.

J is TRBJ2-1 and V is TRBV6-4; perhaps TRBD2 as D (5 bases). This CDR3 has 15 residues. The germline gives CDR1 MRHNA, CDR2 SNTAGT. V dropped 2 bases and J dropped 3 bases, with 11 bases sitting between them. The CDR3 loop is CASSDERTCYNEQFF. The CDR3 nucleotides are TGTGCCAGCAGTGACGAGCGGACTTGCTACAATGAGCAGTTCTTC.

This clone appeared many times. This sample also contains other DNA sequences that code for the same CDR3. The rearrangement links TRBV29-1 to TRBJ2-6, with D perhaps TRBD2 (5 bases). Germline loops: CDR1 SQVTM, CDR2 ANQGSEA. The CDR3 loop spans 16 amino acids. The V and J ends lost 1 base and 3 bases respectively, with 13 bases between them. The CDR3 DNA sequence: TGCAGCGTTGAAGGGAGGCCCACCGGTGGGGCCAACGTCCTGACTTTC. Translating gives CSVEGRPTGGANVLTF.

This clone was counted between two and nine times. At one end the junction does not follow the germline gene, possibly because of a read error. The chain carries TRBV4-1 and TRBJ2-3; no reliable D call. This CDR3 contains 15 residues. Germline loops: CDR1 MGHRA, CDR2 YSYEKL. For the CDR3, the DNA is TGTGCCAGCAGCCCGCTAGAAGGACGCACAGATACGCAGTATTTT. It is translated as CASSPLEGRTDTQYF.

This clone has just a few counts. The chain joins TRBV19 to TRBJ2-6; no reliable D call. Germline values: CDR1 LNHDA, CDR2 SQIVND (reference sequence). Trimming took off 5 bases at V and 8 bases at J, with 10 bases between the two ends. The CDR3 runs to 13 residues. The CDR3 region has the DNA TGTGCCAGTAGTTTCCACTCGACCAACGTCCTGACTTTC. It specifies CASSFHSTNVLTF.

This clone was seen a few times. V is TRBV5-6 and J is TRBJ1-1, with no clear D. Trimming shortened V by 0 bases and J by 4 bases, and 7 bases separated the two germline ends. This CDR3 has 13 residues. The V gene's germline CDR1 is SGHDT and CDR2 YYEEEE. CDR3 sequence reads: CASSLGTGTEAFF. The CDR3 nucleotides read TGTGCCAGCAGCTTGGGGACGGGCACTGAAGCTTTCTTT.

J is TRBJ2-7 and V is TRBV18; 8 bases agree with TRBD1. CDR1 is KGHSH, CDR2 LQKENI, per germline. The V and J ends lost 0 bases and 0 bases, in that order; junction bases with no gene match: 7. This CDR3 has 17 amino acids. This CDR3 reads CASSPPMNRGDSYEQYF. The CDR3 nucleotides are TGTGCCAGCTCACCACCGATGAACAGGGGGGACTCCTACGAGCAGTACTTC.

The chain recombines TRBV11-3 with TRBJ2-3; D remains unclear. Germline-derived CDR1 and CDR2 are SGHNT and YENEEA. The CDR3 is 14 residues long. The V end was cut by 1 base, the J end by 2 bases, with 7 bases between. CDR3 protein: CASSLGHHTDTQYF. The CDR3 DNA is TGTGCCAGCAGCTTAGGACACCACACAGATACGCAGTATTTT.

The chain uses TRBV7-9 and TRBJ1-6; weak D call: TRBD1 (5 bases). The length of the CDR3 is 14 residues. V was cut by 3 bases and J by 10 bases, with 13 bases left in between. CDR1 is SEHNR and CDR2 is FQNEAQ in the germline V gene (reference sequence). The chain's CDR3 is CASSFAGVRSPLHF. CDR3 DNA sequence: TGTGCCAGCAGCTTTGCGGGGGTACGATCACCCCTCCACTTT.

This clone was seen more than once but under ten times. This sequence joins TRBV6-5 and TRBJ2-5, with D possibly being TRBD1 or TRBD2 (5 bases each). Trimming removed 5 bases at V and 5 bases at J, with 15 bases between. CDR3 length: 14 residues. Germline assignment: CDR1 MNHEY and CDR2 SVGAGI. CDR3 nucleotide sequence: TGTGCCAGCAGTCGGGACCTTTCGGAGGAGACCCAGTACTTC. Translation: CASSRDLSEETQYF.

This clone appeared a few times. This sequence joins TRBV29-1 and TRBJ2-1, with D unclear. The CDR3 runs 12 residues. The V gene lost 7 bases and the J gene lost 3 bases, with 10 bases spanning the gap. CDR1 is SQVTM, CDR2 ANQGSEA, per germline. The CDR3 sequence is CSAAQIYNEQFF. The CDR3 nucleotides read TGCAGCGCCGCCCAGATCTACAATGAGCAGTTCTTC.

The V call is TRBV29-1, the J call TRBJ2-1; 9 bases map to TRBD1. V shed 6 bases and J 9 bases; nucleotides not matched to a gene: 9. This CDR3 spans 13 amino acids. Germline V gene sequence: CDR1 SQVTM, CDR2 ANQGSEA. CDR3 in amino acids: CSVTGQGRGEQFF. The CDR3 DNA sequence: TGCAGCGTGACCGGACAGGGGCGGGGTGAGCAGTTCTTC.

The CDR3, as DNA: TGTGCCAGCAGCCCTAGTGGGGAGGAGACCCAGTACTTC. It is translated as CASSPSGEETQYF. The genes are TRBV11-2 and TRBJ2-5; D is perhaps TRBD2 (5 bases). The CDR3 totals 13 residues. Germline assignment: CDR1 SGHAT and CDR2 FQNNGV. Trimming left V 5 bases short and J 5 bases short, with 12 bases between.